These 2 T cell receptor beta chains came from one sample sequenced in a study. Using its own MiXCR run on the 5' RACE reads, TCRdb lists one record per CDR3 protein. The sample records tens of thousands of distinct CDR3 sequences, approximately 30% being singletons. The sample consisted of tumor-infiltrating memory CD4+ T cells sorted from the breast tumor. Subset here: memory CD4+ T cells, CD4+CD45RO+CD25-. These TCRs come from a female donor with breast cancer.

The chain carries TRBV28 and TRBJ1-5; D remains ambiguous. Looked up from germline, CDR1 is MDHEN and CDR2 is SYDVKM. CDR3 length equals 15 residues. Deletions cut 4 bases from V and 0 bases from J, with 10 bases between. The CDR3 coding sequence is TGTGCCAGCAGTTGGAACGATTATAGCAATCAGCCCCAGCATTTT. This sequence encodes CASSWNDYSNQPQHF.

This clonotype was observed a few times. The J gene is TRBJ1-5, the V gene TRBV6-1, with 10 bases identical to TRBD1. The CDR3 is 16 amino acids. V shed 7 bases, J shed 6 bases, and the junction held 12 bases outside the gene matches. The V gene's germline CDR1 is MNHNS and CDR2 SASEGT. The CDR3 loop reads CASNGQGDLGIQPQHF. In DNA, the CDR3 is TGTGCCAGCAACGGACAGGGGGATTTGGGCATTCAGCCCCAGCATTTT.